This T cell receptor beta chain emerged from a study of CD8+ T cells in alopecia areata. Across the whole study: Treated patients took oral tofacitinib at 5 to 10 mg twice daily.

Sequencing used cDNA as its template, made by extracting RNA and reverse transcribing it. Repertoires were generated with immunoSEQ multiplex PCR, while TCRdb's copy carries only in-frame clones and drops some. The sample carries fewer than 200,000 clones, about 70% recorded once. This CDR3 region has 14 residues. Germline V gene data show CDR1 as SGHDT and CDR2 as YYEEEE. V was clipped by 4 bases and J by 2 bases; unmatched bases: 3. The gene calls are TRBV5-6 and TRBJ2-1; TRBD1 aligns across 7 bases. This sequence originates from a human donor with alopecia areata. Here the sequenced sample was CD8+ T cells sorted from blood, taken at week 0. The CDR3 is CASSTGTAYNEQFF. DNA of the CDR3: TGTGCCAGCAGCACCGGGACAGCCTACAATGAGCAGTTCTTC.